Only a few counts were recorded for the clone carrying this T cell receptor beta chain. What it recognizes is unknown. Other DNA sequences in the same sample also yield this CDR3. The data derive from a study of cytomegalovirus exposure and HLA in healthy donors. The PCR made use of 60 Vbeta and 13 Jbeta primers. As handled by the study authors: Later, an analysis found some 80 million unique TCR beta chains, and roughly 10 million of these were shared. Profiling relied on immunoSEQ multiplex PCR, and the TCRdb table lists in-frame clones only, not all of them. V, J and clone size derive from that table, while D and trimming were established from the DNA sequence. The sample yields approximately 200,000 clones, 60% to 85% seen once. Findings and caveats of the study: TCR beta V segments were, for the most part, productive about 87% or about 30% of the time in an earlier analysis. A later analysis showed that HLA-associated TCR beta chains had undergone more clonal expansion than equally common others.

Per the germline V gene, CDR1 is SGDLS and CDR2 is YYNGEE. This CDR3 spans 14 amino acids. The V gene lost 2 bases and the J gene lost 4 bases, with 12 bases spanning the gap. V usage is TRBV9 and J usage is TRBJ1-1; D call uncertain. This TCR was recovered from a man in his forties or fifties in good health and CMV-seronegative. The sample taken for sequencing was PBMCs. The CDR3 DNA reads TGTGCCAGCAGCGTGGGAGGGCGGATCACTGAAGCTTTCTTT. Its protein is CASSVGGRITEAFF.